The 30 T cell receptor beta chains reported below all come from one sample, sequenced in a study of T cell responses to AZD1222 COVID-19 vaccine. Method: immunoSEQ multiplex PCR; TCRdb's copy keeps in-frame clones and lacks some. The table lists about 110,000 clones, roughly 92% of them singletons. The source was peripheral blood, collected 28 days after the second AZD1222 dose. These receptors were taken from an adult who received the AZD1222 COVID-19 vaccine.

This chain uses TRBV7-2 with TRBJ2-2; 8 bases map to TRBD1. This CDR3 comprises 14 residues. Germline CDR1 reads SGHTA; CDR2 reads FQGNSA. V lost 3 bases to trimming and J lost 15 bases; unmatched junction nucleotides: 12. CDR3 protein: CASSFDRGGLRMFF. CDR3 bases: TGTGCCAGCAGCTTCGACAGGGGAGGACTCAGGATGTTTTTT.

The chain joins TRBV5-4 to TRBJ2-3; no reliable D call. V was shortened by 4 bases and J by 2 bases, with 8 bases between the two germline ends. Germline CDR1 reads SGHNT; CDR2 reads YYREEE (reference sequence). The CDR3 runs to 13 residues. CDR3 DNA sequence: TGTGCCAGCAGCCTGAGGTTCACAGATACGCAGTATTTT. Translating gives CASSLRFTDTQYF.

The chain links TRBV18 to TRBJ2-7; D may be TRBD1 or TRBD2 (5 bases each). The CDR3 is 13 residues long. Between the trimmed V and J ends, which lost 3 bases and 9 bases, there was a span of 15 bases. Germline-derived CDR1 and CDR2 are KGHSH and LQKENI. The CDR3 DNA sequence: TGTGCCAGCTCACCGCCCGGGACCTCCGGGCAGTACTTC. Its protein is CASSPPGTSGQYF.

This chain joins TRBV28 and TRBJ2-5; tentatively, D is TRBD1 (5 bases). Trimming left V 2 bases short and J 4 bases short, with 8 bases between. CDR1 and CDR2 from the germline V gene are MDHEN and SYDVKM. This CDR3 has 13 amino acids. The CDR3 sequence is CASSLLGVETQYF. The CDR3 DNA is TGTGCCAGCAGTTTACTAGGGGTAGAGACCCAGTACTTC.

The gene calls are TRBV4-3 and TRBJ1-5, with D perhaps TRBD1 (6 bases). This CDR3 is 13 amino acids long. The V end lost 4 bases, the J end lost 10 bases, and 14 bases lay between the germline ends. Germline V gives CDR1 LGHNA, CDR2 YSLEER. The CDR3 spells CASSPLVGQPQHF. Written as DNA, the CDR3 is TGCGCCAGCAGCCCGCTCGTGGGACAACCCCAGCATTTT.

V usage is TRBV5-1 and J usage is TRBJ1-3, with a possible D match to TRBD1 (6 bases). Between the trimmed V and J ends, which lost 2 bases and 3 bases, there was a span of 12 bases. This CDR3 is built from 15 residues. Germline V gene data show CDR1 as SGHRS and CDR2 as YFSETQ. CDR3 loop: CASSLRGEGGNTIYF. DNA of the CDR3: TGCGCCAGCAGCTTAAGGGGGGAAGGTGGAAACACCATATATTTT. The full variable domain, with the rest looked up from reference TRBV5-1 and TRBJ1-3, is KAGVTQTPRYLIKTRGQQVTLSCSPISGHRSVSWYQQTPGQGLQFLFEYFSETQRNKGNFPGRFSGRQFSNSRSEMNVSTLELGDSALYLCASSLRGEGGNTIYFGEGSWLTVV.

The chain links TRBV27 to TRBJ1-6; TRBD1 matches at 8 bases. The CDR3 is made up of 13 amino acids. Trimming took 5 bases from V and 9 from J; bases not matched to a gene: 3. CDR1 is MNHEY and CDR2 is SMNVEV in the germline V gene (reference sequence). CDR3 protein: CASSPTGVSPLHF. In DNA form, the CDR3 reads TGTGCCAGCAGTCCGACAGGGGTTTCACCCCTCCACTTT.

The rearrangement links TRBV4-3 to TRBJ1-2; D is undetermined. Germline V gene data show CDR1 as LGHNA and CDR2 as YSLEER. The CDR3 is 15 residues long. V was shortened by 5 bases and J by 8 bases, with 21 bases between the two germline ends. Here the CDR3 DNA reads TGCGCCAGCAGCGGACGGGCCTTTTACTCGGGGGGCTACACCTTC. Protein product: CASSGRAFYSGGYTF.

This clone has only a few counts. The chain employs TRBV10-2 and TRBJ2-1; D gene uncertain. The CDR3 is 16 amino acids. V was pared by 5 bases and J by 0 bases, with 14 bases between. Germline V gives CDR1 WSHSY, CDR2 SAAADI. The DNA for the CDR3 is TGCGCCAGCAGTATGAGAATTCGGAGCTCCTACAATGAGCAGTTCTTC. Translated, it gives CASSMRIRSSYNEQFF.

CDR3 nucleotides: TGTGCCAGCAGTTTAGTACAGGGAGTGGAGCAGTACTTC. Amino acids: CASSLVQGVEQYF. The V call is TRBV27, the J call TRBJ2-7; TRBD1 is a possible D gene (6 bases). The CDR3 is made up of 13 amino acids. V was pared by 2 bases and J by 7 bases, with 12 bases between. In germline, CDR1 is MNHEY, CDR2 SMNVEV (reference sequence).

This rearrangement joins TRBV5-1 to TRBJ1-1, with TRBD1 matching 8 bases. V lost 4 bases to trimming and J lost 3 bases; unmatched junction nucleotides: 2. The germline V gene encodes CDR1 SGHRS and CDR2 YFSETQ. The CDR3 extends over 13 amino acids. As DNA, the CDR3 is TGCGCCAGCAGCCCGACAGGGGACACTGAAGCTTTCTTT. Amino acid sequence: CASSPTGDTEAFF.

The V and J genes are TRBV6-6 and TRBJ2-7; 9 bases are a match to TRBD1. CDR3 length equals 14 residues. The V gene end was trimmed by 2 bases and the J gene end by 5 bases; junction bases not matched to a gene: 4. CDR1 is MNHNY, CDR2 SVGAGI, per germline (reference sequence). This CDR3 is CASSYAGQGNEQYF. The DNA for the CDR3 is TGTGCCAGCAGTTACGCGGGACAGGGAAACGAGCAGTACTTC.

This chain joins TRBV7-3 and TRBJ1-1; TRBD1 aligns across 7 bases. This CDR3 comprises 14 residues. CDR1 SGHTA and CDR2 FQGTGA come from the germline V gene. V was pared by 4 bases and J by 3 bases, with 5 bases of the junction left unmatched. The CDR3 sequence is CASSSYRGHTEAFF. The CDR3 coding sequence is TGTGCCAGCAGCTCCTACAGGGGCCACACTGAAGCTTTCTTT. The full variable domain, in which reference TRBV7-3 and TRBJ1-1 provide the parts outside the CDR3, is GAGVSQTPSNKVTEKGKYVELRCDPISGHTALYWYRQSLGQGPEFLIYFQGTGAADDSGLPNDRFFAVRPEGSVSTLKIQRTERGDSAVYLCASSSYRGHTEAFFGQGTRLTVV.

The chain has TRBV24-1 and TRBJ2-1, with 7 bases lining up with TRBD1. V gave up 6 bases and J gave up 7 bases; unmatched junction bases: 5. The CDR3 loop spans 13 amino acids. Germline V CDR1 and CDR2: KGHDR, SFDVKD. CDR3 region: CATSPTGLNEQFF. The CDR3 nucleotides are TGTGCCACCAGTCCGACAGGGCTAAATGAGCAGTTCTTC.

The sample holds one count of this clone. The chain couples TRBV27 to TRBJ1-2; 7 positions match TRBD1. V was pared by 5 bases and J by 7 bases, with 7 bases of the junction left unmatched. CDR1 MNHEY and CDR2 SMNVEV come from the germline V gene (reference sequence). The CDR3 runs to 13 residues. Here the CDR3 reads CASSMTGMSGYTF. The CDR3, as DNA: TGTGCCAGCAGTATGACAGGGATGAGTGGCTACACCTTC.

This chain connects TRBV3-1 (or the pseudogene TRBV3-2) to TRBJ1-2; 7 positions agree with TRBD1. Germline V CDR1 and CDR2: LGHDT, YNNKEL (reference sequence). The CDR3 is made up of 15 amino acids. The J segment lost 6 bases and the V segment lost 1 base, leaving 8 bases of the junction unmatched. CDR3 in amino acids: CASSQGGPRGDGYTF. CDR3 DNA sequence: TGTGCCAGCAGCCAAGGGGGGCCCAGGGGGGATGGCTACACCTTC.

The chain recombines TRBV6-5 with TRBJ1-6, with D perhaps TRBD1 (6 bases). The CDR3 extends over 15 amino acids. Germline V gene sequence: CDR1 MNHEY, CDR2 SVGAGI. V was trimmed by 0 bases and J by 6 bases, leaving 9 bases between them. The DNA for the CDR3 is TGTGCCAGCAGTTACTCATCGGGGGCTAATTCACCCCTCCACTTT. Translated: CASSYSSGANSPLHF.

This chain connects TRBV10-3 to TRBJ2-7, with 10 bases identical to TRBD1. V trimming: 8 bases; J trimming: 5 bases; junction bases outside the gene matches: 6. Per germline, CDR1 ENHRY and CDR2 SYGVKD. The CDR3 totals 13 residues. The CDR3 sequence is CAIRDRGTNEQYF. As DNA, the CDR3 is TGTGCCATCCGGGACAGGGGAACCAACGAGCAGTACTTC.

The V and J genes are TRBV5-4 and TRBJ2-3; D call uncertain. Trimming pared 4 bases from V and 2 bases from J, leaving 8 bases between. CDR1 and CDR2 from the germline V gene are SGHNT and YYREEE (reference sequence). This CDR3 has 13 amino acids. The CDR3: CASSPASTDTQYF. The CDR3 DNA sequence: TGTGCCAGCAGCCCAGCCTCCACAGATACGCAGTATTTT.

The CDR3 region has the DNA TGCGCCAGCAGCGAAGTGGCAGGGGGGAACAATCAGCCCCAGCATTTT. Residues: CASSEVAGGNNQPQHF. The V gene is TRBV5-1, the J gene TRBJ1-5; 7 nucleotides align to TRBD1. There are 16 residues in the CDR3. Germline CDR1 reads SGHRS; CDR2 reads YFSETQ. V shed 4 bases and J 3 bases; nucleotides not matched to a gene: 10.

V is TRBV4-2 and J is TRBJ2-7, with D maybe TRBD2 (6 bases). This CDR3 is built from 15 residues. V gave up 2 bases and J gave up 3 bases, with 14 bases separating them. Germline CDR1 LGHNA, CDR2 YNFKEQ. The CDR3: CASSQTGTGNYEQYF. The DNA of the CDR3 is TGTGCCAGCAGCCAAACCGGGACTGGCAACTACGAGCAGTACTTC.

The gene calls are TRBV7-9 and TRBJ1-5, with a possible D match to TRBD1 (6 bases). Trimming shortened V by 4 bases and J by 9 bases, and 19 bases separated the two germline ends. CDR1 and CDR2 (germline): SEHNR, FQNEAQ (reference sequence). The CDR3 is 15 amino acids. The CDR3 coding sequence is TGTGCCAGCAGCTCGGATGGAGGGGGGGACCGGCCCCAGCATTTT. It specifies CASSSDGGGDRPQHF. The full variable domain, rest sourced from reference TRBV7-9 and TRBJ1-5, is DTGVSQNPRHKITKRGQNVTFRCDPISEHNRLYWYRQTLGQGPEFLTYFQNEAQLEKSRLLSDRFSAERPKGSFSTLEIQRTEQGDSAMYLCASSSDGGGDRPQHFGDGTRLSIL.

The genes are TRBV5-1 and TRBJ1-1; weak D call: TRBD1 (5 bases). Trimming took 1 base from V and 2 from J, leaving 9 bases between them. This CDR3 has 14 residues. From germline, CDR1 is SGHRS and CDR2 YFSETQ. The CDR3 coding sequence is TGCGCCAGCAGCTTGACGGGGGTAAACACTGAAGCTTTCTTT. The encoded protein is CASSLTGVNTEAFF.

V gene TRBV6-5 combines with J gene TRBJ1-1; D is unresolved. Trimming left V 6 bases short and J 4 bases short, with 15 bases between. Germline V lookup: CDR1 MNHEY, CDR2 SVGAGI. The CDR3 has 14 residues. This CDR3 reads CASRAIVVSTEAFF. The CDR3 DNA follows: TGTGCCAGCAGGGCCATCGTGGTGAGCACTGAAGCTTTCTTT.

CDR3 loop: CASRETGLNTEAFF. Here the CDR3 DNA reads TGTGCCAGCAGGGAGACAGGGCTGAACACTGAAGCTTTCTTT. The V call is TRBV6-6, the J call TRBJ1-1; TRBD1 matches 7 bases. After removal of 6 bases from V and 0 bases from J, the junction contained 4 bases not matched to a gene. This CDR3 has 14 residues. The V gene's germline CDR1 is MNHNY and CDR2 SVGAGI (reference sequence).

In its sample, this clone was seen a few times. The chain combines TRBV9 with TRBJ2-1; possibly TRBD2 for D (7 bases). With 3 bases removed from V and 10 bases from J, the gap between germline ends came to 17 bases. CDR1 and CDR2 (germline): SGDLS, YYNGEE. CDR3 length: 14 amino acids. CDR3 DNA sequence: TGTGCCAGCAGCGCCGGGGGGCTTTCGGAGGAGCAGTTCTTC. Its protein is CASSAGGLSEEQFF.

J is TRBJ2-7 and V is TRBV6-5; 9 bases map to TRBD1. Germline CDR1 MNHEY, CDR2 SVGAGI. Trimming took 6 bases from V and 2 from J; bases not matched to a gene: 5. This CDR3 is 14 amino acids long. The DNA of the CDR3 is TGTGCCAGCAGCCCCCGGGACAGGGCCTACGAGCAGTACTTC. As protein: CASSPRDRAYEQYF.

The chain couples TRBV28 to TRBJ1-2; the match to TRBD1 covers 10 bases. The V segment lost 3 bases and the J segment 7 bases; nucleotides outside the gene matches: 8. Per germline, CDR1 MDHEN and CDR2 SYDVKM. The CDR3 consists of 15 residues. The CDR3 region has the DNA TGTGCCAGCAGTTTTTTCGCGGGACAGGGGCCTGGCTACACCTTC. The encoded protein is CASSFFAGQGPGYTF.

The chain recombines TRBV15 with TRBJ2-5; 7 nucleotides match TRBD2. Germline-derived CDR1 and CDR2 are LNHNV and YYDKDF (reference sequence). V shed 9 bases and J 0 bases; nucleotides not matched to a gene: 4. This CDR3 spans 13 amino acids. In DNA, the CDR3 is TGTGCCACGGCTGGGGGGGACCAAGAGACCCAGTACTTC. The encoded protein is CATAGGDQETQYF.

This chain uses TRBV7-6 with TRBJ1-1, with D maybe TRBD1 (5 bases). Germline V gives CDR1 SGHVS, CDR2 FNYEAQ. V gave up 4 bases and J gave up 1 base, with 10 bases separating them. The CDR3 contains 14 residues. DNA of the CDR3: TGTGCCAGCAGCTCGGGACTCCAGAACACTGAAGCTTTCTTT. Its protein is CASSSGLQNTEAFF.